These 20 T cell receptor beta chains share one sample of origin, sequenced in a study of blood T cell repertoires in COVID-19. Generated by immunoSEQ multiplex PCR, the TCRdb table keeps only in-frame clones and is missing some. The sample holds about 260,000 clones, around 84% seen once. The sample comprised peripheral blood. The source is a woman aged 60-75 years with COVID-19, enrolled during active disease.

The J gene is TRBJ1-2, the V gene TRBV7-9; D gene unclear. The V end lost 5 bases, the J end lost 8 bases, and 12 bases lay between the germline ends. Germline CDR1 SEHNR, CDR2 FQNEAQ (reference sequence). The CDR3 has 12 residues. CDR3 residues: CASSTPRGGYTF. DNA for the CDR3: TGTGCCAGCAGCACCCCCCGGGGAGGCTACACCTTC.

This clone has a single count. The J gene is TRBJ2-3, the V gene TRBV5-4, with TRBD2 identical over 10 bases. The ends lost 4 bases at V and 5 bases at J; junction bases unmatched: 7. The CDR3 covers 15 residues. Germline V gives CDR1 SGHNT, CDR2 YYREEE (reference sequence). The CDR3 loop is CASSVEAGGGDTQYF. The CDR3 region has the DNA TGTGCCAGCAGCGTTGAAGCGGGAGGGGGAGATACGCAGTATTTT.

This CDR3 reads CASSFSGLRTDTQYF. The CDR3 bases are TGTGCCAGCAGCTTCTCGGGACTGCGCACAGATACGCAGTATTTT. V usage is TRBV11-2 and J usage is TRBJ2-3, with a weak D call TRBD2 (6 bases). Germline CDR1 reads SGHAT; CDR2 reads FQNNGV. The CDR3 consists of 15 residues. Trimming left V 3 bases short and J 1 base short, with 11 bases between.

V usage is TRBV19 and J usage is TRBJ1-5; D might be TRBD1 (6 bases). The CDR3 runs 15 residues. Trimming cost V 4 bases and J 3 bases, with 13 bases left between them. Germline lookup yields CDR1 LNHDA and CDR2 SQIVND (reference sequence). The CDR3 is CASSTLGTPNQPQHF. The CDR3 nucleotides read TGTGCCAGTAGTACCTTAGGGACACCCAATCAGCCCCAGCATTTT.

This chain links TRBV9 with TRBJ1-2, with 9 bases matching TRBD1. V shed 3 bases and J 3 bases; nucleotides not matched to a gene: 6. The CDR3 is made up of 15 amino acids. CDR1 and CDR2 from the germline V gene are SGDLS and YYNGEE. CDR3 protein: CASSGIQGADYGYTF. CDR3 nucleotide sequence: TGTGCCAGCAGCGGGATACAGGGGGCGGACTATGGCTACACCTTC.

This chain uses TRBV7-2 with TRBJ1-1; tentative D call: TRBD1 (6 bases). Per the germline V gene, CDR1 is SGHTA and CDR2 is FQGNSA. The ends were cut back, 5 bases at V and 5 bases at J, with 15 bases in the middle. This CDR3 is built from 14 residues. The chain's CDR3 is CASSLNRVSTEAFF. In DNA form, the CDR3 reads TGTGCCAGCAGCCTTAACAGGGTTTCGACTGAAGCTTTCTTT.

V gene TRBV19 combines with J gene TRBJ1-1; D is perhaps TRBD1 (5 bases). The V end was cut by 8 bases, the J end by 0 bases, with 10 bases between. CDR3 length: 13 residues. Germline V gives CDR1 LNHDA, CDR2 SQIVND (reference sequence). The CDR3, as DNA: TGTGCCAGTCAGACAGCAATGAACACTGAAGCTTTCTTT. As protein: CASQTAMNTEAFF.

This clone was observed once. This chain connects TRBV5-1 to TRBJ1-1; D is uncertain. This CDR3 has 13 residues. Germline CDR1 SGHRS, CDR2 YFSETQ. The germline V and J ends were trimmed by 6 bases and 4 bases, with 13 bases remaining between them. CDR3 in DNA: TGCGCCAGCACCACTGGATCGGGCACTGAAGCTTTCTTT. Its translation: CASTTGSGTEAFF.

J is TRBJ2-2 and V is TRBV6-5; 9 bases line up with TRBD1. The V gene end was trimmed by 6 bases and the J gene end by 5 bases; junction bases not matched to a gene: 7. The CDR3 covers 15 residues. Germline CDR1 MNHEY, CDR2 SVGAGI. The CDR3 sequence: CASSPDRGSTGELFF. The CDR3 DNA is TGTGCCAGCAGCCCGGACAGGGGAAGTACCGGGGAGCTGTTTTTT.

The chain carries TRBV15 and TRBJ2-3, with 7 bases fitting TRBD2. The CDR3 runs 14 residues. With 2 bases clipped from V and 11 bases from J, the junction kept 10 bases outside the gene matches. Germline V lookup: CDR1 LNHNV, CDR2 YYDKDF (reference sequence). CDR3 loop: CATSRYGRTALQYF. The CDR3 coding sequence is TGTGCCACCAGCAGATACGGGAGGACCGCTCTGCAGTATTTT.

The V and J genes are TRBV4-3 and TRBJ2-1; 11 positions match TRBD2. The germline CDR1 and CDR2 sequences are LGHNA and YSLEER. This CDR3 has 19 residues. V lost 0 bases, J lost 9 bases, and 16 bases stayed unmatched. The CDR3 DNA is TGCGCCAGCAGCCAAGACCCCCCCTCACTAGCGGGAGAACGGGGTGAGCAGTTCTTC. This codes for CASSQDPPSLAGERGEQFF.

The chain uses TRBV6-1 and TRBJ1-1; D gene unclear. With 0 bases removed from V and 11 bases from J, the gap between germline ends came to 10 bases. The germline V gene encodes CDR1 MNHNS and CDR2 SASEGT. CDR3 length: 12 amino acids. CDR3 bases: TGTGCCAGCAGTGAAGCGGGCAGGTGGGCTTTCTTT. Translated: CASSEAGRWAFF.

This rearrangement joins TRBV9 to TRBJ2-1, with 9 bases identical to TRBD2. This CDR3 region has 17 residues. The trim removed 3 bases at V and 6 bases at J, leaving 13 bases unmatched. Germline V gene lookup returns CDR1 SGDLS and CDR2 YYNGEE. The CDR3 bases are TGTGCCAGCAGCGCGCGGCCCCATCTAGCGGGACCCAATGAGCAGTTCTTC. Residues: CASSARPHLAGPNEQFF.

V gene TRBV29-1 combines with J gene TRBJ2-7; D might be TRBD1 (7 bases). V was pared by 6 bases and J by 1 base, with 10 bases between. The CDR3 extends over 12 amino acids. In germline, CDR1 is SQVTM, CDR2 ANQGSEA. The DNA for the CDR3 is TGCAGCGTCGCGGGACAGTCCTACGAGCAGTACTTC. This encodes CSVAGQSYEQYF.

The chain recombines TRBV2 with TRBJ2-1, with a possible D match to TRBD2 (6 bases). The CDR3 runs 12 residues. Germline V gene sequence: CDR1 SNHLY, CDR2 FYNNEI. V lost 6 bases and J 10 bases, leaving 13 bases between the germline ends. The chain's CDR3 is CASRGGLGEQFF. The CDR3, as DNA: TGTGCCAGCAGGGGGGGACTTGGGGAGCAGTTCTTC.

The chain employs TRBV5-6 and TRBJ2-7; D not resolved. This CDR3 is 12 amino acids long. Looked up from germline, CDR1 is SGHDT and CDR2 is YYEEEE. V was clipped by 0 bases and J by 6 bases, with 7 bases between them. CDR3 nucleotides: TGTGCCAGCAGCTTGGCAGGTCGCGAGCAGTACTTC. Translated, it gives CASSLAGREQYF.

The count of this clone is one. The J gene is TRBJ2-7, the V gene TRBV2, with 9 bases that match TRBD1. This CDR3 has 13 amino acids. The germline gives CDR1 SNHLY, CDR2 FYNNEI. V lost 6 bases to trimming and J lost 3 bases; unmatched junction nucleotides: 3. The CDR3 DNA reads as TGTGCCAGCAGGGACAGGGGTATCTACGAGCAGTACTTC. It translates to CASRDRGIYEQYF.

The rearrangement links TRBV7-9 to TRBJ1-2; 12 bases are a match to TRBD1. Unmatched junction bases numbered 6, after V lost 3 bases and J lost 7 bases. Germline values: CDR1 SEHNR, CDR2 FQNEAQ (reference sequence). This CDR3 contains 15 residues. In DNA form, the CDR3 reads TGTGCCAGCAGCTTTGGGGGACAGGGGGCAAGTGGCTACACCTTC. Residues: CASSFGGQGASGYTF.

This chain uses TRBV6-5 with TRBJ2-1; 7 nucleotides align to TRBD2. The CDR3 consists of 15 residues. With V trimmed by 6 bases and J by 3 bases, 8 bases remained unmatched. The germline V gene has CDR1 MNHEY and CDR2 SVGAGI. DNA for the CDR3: TGTGCCAGCAGCCCCCTAGCGGCCCGCTACAATGAGCAGTTCTTC. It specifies CASSPLAARYNEQFF.

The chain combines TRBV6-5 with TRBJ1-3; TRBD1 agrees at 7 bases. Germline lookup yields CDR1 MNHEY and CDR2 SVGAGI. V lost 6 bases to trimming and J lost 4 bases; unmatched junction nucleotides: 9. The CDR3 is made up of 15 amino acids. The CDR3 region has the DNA TGTGCCAGCAGATATACTTCGGACAGGGGAAACACCATATATTTT. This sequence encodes CASRYTSDRGNTIYF.